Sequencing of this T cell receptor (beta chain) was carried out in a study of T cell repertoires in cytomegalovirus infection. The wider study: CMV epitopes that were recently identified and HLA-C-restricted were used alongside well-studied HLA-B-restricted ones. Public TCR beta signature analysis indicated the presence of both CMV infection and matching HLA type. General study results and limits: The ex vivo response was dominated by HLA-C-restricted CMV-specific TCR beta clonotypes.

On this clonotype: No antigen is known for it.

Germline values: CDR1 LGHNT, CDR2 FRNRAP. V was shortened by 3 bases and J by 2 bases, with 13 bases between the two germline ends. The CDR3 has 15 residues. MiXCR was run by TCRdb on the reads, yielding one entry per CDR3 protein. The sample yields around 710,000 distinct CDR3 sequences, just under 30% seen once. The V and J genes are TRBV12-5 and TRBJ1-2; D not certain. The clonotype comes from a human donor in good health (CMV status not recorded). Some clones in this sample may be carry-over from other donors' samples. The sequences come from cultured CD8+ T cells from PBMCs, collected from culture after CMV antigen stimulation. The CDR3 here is CASGFGPGQNYGYTF. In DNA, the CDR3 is TGTGCTAGTGGTTTCGGACCCGGGCAAAACTATGGCTACACCTTC.